Described below is a single TCR beta chain sequence and its context. Its antigen is not yet known. Base qualities are missing; no much larger clone stands one base away. In the prospective study, participants were roughly 18 to 100 years old, resided in around 25 geographic areas of the United States, and were enrolled through a virtual design. In the prospective study, cohorts were assigned on the basis of participant-reported clinical history obtained from a screening survey and a study questionnaire. ImmuneRACE Cohort 3 recovered participants were defined by two consecutive negative NP/OP PCR tests, healthcare professional clearance, or symptom resolution. Each participant in the prospective study had whole blood, serum and a nasopharyngeal or oropharyngeal swab collected by mobile phlebotomists. Additional blood draws and questionnaires over an approximately two-month period could optionally be provided by prospective study participants. Prospective study blood samples were shipped either frozen or at room temperature before DNA extraction.

The immunoSEQ Assay, a bias-controlled multiplex PCR, was used to amplify TCRbeta CDR3 regions from genomic DNA. As for how the authors treated the data: Within the assay, amplification of reference gene primers was used to estimate how many nucleated cells each sample contained. Sequence reads were collapsed and filtered to measure the absolute abundance of every unique TCRbeta CDR3 rearrangement. Productive Simpson clonality was computed per sample as the square root of Simpson's diversity index over productive rearrangements. Imported from immuneACCESS, the table was reduced by TCRdb to in-frame sequences with V and J called. These copies leave out some clones; in studies compared against another copy, an unresolved V gene accounts for under half, and the cause of the remainder is not known. The V and J calls and clone size come from that table; D and trimming were worked out from the DNA. This sample lists around 300,000 clones; about 90% were detected once. The ten largest clones represent over 4.5% of the sample.

The data were obtained in a study of blood T cell repertoires in COVID-19 (TCRdb year 2020). Regarding the complete study: Samples from collaborators originated in the United States, Italy and Spain and spanned both the acute and convalescent phases of COVID-19. The dataset comprised deeply sampled blood TCRbeta repertoires from subjects exposed to, actively infected with, or recovered from COVID-19. The samples were drawn from two sources: the first 160 participants of the ongoing ImmuneRACE study, and about 1,300 subjects contributed by 6 global collaborators. The material from the prospective study consisted of cDNA or gDNA derived from T cells, B-cell-depleted T cells, or PBMCs. The repertoires were released in a freely available public database intended as a resource for research on the immune response to SARS-CoV-2. Sample metadata almost always included a de-identified subject ID, COVID-19 status, age in years and sex. Where available, HLA class I and class II types were obtained from metadata supplied by the sample provider rather than from assay-based typing. What the authors observed across the whole study: Clinical and demographic metadata were provided uncurated, with the amount varying by source and participant.

For CDR1 and CDR2, the germline V gene (reference sequence) lists SEHNR and FQNEAQ. The CDR3, from cysteine to phenylalanine, totals 16 residues. Only the CDR3 portion is preserved as DNA: 48 bases, with reading frame beginning at the first base. Between the V and J ends, shortened by 1 base and 3 bases respectively, the junction contains 15 bases. The sequenced sample was PBMCs or T cells enriched from blood (not recorded which). The rearranged chain carries TRBV7-9 and TRBJ1-2; confidence is insufficient to name the D gene. The sequence was obtained from a man aged 25 to 40 who had recovered from COVID-19. The DNA is as follows: TGTGCCAGCAGCTTAGATCGGGTCGGTGGATACTATGGCTACACCTTC. Its protein is CASSLDRVGGYYGYTF.